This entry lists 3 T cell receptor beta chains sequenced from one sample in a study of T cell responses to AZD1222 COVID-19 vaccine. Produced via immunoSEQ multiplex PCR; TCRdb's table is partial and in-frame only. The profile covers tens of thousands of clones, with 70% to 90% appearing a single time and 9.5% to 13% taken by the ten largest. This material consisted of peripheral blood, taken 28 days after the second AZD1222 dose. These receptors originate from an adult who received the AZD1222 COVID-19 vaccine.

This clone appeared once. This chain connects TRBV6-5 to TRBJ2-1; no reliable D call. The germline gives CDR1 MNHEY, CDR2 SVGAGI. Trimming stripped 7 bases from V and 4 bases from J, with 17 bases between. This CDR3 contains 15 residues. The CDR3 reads CASTSKTGPYNEQFF. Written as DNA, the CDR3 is TGTGCCAGCACGTCCAAAACTGGTCCATACAATGAGCAGTTCTTC.

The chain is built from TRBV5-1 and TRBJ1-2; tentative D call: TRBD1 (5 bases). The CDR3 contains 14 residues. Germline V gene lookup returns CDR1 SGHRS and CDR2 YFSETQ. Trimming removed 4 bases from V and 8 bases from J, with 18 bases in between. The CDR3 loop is CASSLYRTQEGYTF. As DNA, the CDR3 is TGCGCCAGCAGCCTTTACAGGACCCAGGAGGGCTACACCTTC.

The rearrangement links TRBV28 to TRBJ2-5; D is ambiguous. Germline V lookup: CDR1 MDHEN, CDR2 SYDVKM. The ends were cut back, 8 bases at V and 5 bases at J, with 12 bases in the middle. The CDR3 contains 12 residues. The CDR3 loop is CASHAIDETQYF. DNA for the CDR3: TGTGCCAGCCACGCGATAGATGAGACCCAGTACTTC.